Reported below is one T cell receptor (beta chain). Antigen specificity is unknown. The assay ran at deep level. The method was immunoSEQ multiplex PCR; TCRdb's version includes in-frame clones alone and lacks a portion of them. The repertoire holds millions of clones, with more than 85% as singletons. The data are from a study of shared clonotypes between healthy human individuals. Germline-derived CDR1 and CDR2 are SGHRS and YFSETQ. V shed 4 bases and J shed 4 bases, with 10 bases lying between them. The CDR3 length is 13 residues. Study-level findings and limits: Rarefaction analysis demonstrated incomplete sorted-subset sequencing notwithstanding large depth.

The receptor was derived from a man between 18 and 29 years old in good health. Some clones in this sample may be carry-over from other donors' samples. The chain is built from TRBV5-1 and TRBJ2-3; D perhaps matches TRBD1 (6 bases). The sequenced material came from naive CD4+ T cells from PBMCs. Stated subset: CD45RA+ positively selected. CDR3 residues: CASSVTGSDTQYF. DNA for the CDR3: TGCGCCAGCAGCGTTACAGGGTCAGATACGCAGTATTTT.